Following are 20 T cell receptor beta chains from one sample sequenced in a study of blood T cell repertoires in COVID-19 (dated by TCRdb to 2018 to 2020). The library was obtained by the immunoSEQ multiplex PCR assay. TCRdb obtained this table from immuneACCESS and retained in-frame rearrangements with V and J assigned. These tables miss some clones; where compared with another copy, unresolved V genes account for less than half of the shortfall, and the remainder is unexplained. In all, the sample holds under 200,000 clones, and roughly 84% of those were seen once. Of the sample, around 1% falls within the top ten clones. The sequencing input was peripheral blood. The receptor set was obtained from a man aged 40-49 years with acute or convalescent COVID-19.

The chain is built from TRBV5-6 and TRBJ1-4; D might be TRBD1 (5 bases). CDR3 length: 14 amino acids. Trimming left V 0 bases short and J 7 bases short, with 10 bases between. Germline CDR1 and CDR2: SGHDT and YYEEEE. The CDR3 spells CASSLGQRTEKLFF. CDR3 DNA: TGTGCCAGCAGCTTGGGACAGAGAACTGAAAAACTGTTTTTT.

This clone appeared a few times. The rearrangement uses TRBV15 and TRBJ2-2; unclear D gene. The CDR3 is 14 amino acids. Trimming shortened V by 0 bases and J by 8 bases, and 10 bases separated the two germline ends. Germline CDR1 and CDR2: LNHNV and YYDKDF (reference sequence). The CDR3, as DNA: TGTGCCACCAGCAGAGAGATTATTGCGGGGGAGCTGTTTTTT. Its translation: CATSREIIAGELFF.

There are a few counts of this clone. This chain links TRBV2 with TRBJ1-6, with no clear D. From germline, CDR1 is SNHLY and CDR2 FYNNEI. The germline V and J ends were trimmed by 6 bases and 0 bases, with 18 bases remaining between them. The CDR3 extends over 18 amino acids. In DNA form, the CDR3 reads TGTGCCAGCAGGCCCTCTTCCGGGAAAAGCTCCTATAATTCACCCCTCCACTTT. Protein sequence: CASRPSSGKSSYNSPLHF. Supplemented by reference TRBV2 and TRBJ1-6, the full variable domain reads EPEVTQTPSHQVTQMGQEVILRCVPISNHLYFYWYRQILGQKVEFLVSFYNNEISEKSEIFDDQFSVERPDGSNFTLKIRSTKLEDSAMYFCASRPSSGKSSYNSPLHFGNGTRLTVT.

The chain has TRBV10-3 and TRBJ2-1, with TRBD2 matching 9 bases. Germline assignment: CDR1 ENHRY and CDR2 SYGVKD. This CDR3 is 17 amino acids long. J gave up 7 bases and V 3 bases, and 13 bases lay outside the gene matches. CDR3 DNA sequence: TGTGCCATCAGTGAAGGAGTTGAGCGGGGGGTAAGGAATGAGCAGTTCTTC. Translation gives CAISEGVERGVRNEQFF.

The chain combines TRBV2 with TRBJ2-1; 10 nucleotides line up with TRBD2. The length of the CDR3 is 15 residues. The V segment lost 5 bases and the J segment 10 bases; nucleotides outside the gene matches: 11. Per the germline V gene, CDR1 is SNHLY and CDR2 is FYNNEI. The CDR3 is CASSLSGGTTGEQFF. The DNA of the CDR3 is TGTGCCAGCAGTCTTAGCGGGGGGACCACGGGCGAGCAGTTCTTC. Variable domain in full (rest from reference TRBV2 and TRBJ2-1): EPEVTQTPSHQVTQMGQEVILRCVPISNHLYFYWYRQILGQKVEFLVSFYNNEISEKSEIFDDQFSVERPDGSNFTLKIRSTKLEDSAMYFCASSLSGGTTGEQFFGPGTRLTVL.

The chain carries TRBV7-9 and TRBJ2-3; tentatively, D is TRBD1 (6 bases). CDR1 is SEHNR, CDR2 FQNEAQ, per germline (reference sequence). CDR3 size: 16 residues. The V end was cut by 5 bases, the J end by 4 bases, with 19 bases between. CDR3 bases: TGTGCCAGCAGCCCTCGGGCCCCAGGGGCGGCAGATACGCAGTATTTT. Translated, it gives CASSPRAPGAADTQYF. Together with reference TRBV7-9 and TRBJ2-3, the CDR3 gives the full variable domain: DTGVSQNPRHKITKRGQNVTFRCDPISEHNRLYWYRQTLGQGPEFLTYFQNEAQLEKSRLLSDRFSAERPKGSFSTLEIQRTEQGDSAMYLCASSPRAPGAADTQYFGPGTRLTVL.

The V call is TRBV3-1 (or the pseudogene TRBV3-2), the J call TRBJ2-1; unclear D gene. Trimming left V 0 bases short and J 8 bases short, with 17 bases between. CDR1 is LGHDT and CDR2 is YNNKEL in the germline V gene (reference sequence). The CDR3 has 16 residues. CDR3 sequence reads: CASSQDRVPLLHEQFF. As DNA, the CDR3 is TGTGCCAGCAGCCAAGATCGGGTCCCACTTTTACATGAGCAGTTCTTC.

The chain carries TRBV5-6 and TRBJ2-5, with 8 bases lining up with TRBD1. Trimming removed 1 base from V and 3 bases from J; junction bases left unmatched: 5. Germline V gives CDR1 SGHDT, CDR2 YYEEEE. The CDR3 has 15 amino acids. CDR3 DNA sequence: TGTGCCAGCAGCTTGTACCTGACAGGGGAAGAGACCCAGTACTTC. Its translation is CASSLYLTGEETQYF.

This chain uses TRBV30 with TRBJ1-5; 8 bases match TRBD1. Trimming took 2 bases from V and 7 from J; bases not matched to a gene: 7. CDR3 length: 14 residues. Germline lookup yields CDR1 GTSNPN and CDR2 SVGIG (reference sequence). The CDR3 reads CAWSPDREGQPQHF. For the CDR3, the DNA is TGTGCCTGGAGTCCGGACAGGGAAGGACAGCCCCAGCATTTT.

The chain is built from TRBV5-1 and TRBJ2-3, with D maybe TRBD1 (6 bases). The CDR3 totals 16 residues. Trimming removed 0 bases from V and 1 base from J, with 12 bases in between. Germline-derived CDR1 and CDR2 are SGHRS and YFSETQ. CDR3 loop: CASSLEGTPRTDTQYF. The CDR3, as DNA: TGCGCCAGCAGCTTGGAAGGGACACCGCGCACAGATACGCAGTATTTT.

CDR3 bases: TGTGCCAGCAGCTTAGGGGACAACACAGATACGCAGTATTTT. Its translation: CASSLGDNTDTQYF. The gene calls are TRBV7-9 and TRBJ2-3; D possibly corresponds to TRBD1 (6 bases). The CDR3 totals 14 residues. Per germline, CDR1 SEHNR and CDR2 FQNEAQ (reference sequence). The V end lost 1 base, the J end lost 2 bases, and 7 bases lay between the germline ends.

This chain connects TRBV24-1 to TRBJ2-1; TRBD1 aligns across 7 bases. V gave up 4 bases and J gave up 8 bases; unmatched junction bases: 4. Germline CDR1 reads KGHDR; CDR2 reads SFDVKD. CDR3 size: 13 residues. The CDR3 DNA reads as TGTGCCACCAGTGAAACAGGGGTGCATGAGCAGTTCTTC. Translating it yields CATSETGVHEQFF.

This chain uses TRBV4-3 with TRBJ2-1; 7 bases map to TRBD2. After removal of 3 bases from V and 3 bases from J, the junction contained 5 bases not matched to a gene. Looked up from germline, CDR1 is LGHNA and CDR2 is YSLEER. This CDR3 comprises 15 residues. The CDR3: CASSQRGNHYNEQFF. Written as DNA, the CDR3 is TGCGCCAGCAGCCAGCGGGGGAACCACTACAATGAGCAGTTCTTC.

The rearrangement joins TRBV6-4 to TRBJ1-1, with a weak D call TRBD1 (5 bases). Between the trimmed V and J ends, which lost 2 bases and 1 base, there was a span of 14 bases. This CDR3 contains 16 residues. Germline-derived CDR1 and CDR2 are MRHNA and SNTAGT. The CDR3 sequence is CASSDGGALKNTEAFF. The CDR3 DNA reads TGTGCCAGCAGTGACGGTGGGGCCCTAAAGAACACTGAAGCTTTCTTT.

The V gene is TRBV28, the J gene TRBJ1-6; the D gene is possibly TRBD1 (5 bases). V was shortened by 6 bases and J by 9 bases, with 21 bases between the two germline ends. The germline gives CDR1 MDHEN, CDR2 SYDVKM. The CDR3 is 16 residues long. The CDR3 loop reads CASRQVGGQGSSPLHF. The CDR3 coding sequence is TGTGCCAGCAGGCAGGTCGGTGGGCAGGGCAGTTCACCCCTCCACTTT.

This rearrangement joins TRBV6-2 or TRBV6-3 to TRBJ1-1, with D maybe TRBD1 (5 bases). The length of the CDR3 is 16 residues. The germline gives CDR1 MNHEY, CDR2 SVGEGT. V was shortened by 2 bases and J by 2 bases, with 15 bases between the two germline ends. The CDR3 loop is CASSYNLGQPNTEAFF. The DNA for the CDR3 is TGTGCCAGCAGTTACAATTTGGGGCAGCCTAACACTGAAGCTTTCTTT.

This clone was seen only a few times. The chain couples TRBV2 to TRBJ2-1, with 8 bases identical to TRBD1. The germline CDR1 and CDR2 sequences are SNHLY and FYNNEI. The CDR3 spans 13 residues. Trimming took 8 bases from V and 4 from J; bases not matched to a gene: 4. The CDR3 nucleotides read TGTGCCAGCGGGTGGGACAGGTACAATGAGCAGTTCTTC. Translating gives CASGWDRYNEQFF.

This chain joins TRBV29-1 and TRBJ2-2; TRBD1 might be the D (6 bases). This CDR3 has 12 amino acids. Per the germline V gene, CDR1 is SQVTM and CDR2 is ANQGSEA. Written as DNA, the CDR3 is TGCACCGGGACAACGAACACCGGGGAGCTGTTTTTT. Protein sequence: CTGTTNTGELFF.

The rearrangement uses TRBV5-4 and TRBJ2-1; TRBD2 matches 7 bases. The CDR3 runs to 16 residues. The germline CDR1 and CDR2 sequences are SGHNT and YYREEE (reference sequence). Trimming removed 1 base from V and 8 bases from J; junction bases left unmatched: 12. Here the CDR3 reads CASSLRGLDPSDEQFF. CDR3 coding DNA: TGTGCCAGCAGCTTGCGAGGACTAGACCCTTCCGATGAGCAGTTCTTC.

The chain is built from TRBV3-1 (or the pseudogene TRBV3-2) and TRBJ2-1; 8 positions agree with TRBD2. The CDR3 contains 15 residues. V was clipped by 1 base and J by 7 bases; unmatched bases: 6. CDR1 and CDR2 (germline): LGHDT, YNNKEL (reference sequence). The CDR3 DNA reads as TGTGCCAGCAGCCAAGTAGTAGCGGGGCGGAATGAGCAGTTCTTC. It translates to CASSQVVAGRNEQFF.